This record concerns one T cell receptor beta chain sequence. This clonotype was observed a handful of times. Its antigen is not yet known. Base-call qualities are not available, and no considerably larger clone is one nucleotide away. Libraries came from 5' RACE. The reads were generated on an Illumina HiSeq 2500. The second PCR ran for roughly 7 to 12 cycles and used a J-beta primer mix along with a sample-barcoded 5' primer. Each TCR beta cDNA molecule received a unique molecular identifier from a template-switch 5' adaptor carrying 12 random nucleotides. At least 2.5 million CDR3-containing paired-end reads were obtained from each sample. First-strand cDNA synthesis was performed from all RNA using the Mint cDNA synthesis kit, with priming by a TRBC-specific oligonucleotide. Following uracil-DNA glycosylase treatment, all cDNA underwent a first 18-cycle PCR with the universal primers M1SS and BC2_uni_R. The published analysis was carried out like this. For normalization, 1 million high-quality reads, each with a distinct molecular identifier, were randomly selected from each sample. Instead of being binned into consensus sequences, reads that shared molecular identifiers were thrown out. MiTCR, run with a Q25 quality threshold and the strictest error-elimination algorithm, handled CDR3 identification, clonotype clustering and error correction. A nonparametric unseen species model with Euler transformation was used to estimate lower-bound total TCR beta diversity. TCRdb itself trimmed the public reads at Q25 with fastp, ran MiXCR and retained productive beta chains. Every distinct CDR3 protein forms one entry, paired with its most common genes and DNA. For this entry, the V and J calls and clone size follow TCRdb and not the study's own pipeline. For this sample the table gives about 670,000 distinct CDR3 sequences, of which 40% to 45% were detected only once. The leading ten clones occupy 30% of the sample.

The entry originates in a study of blood T cells in healthy people across ages (dated by TCRdb to 2013 to 2016). Regarding the study in general: In model experiments, template switching captured about one uniquely barcoded TCR beta cDNA molecule for every two T cells. To track age-related changes in TCR beta repertoire diversity, the study relied on deep sequencing normalized with unique cDNA molecular identifiers. Donors were grouped into four age groups: young (average 16 years), middle-aged (roughly 40), aged (over 55) and long-lived (just over 80). To avoid experimental bias, donors of different ages were spread randomly across the sequencing lanes. For two donors (one aged 18 to 30 and one aged 80 or older), the study analyzed two additional independent replicas of 1 million unique cDNA reads from the same blood draw. Broad study findings and their caveats: Total diversity estimates from one million sequenced T cells were considered lower bounds and underestimates. There was a strong correlation between observed TCR beta diversity and the percentage of naive T cells measured by flow cytometry. The long-lived group showed more naive CD4+ T cells, fewer expanded clones and increased TCR diversity than the aged group, suggesting age selection. Because the CMV infection status of the donors was unknown, age-related changes in expanded clonotypes may potentially have been confounded. Since profiling was done on bulk unsorted PBMCs, naive and antigen-experienced compartments could not be conclusively compared. As age increased, observed TCR beta diversity per million T cells dropped in a roughly linear way, and a significant reduction was already evident by age about 40.

Taken from the germline V gene, the CDR1 and CDR2 loops are MNHNS and SASEGT. Compared with germline, V lacks 6 bases and J lacks 8 bases; bases without a gene match: 5. From the cysteine up to the phenylalanine, the CDR3 has a length of 12 residues. Only the CDR3 portion is preserved as DNA: 36 bases, with reading frame beginning at the first base. The 39 donors, aged roughly 6 to 100 years, were systemically healthy Caucasian individuals from Russia. Ten milliliters of peripheral blood were drawn from each donor into EDTA-treated Vacutainer tubes. Ficoll-Paque density-gradient centrifugation was used to isolate PBMCs, with at least 7 million obtained per sample. Total RNA was extracted from PBMCs with Trizol reagent, with at least 6 micrograms obtained per sample. Naive CD45RAhigh/CD27high T cell percentages were measured by flow cytometry on a PBMC aliquot from every donor.

The chain joins TRBV6-1 to TRBJ1-2, and 8 junctional nucleotides match TRBD1. The TCR comes from a man of 80 years or more in good health. The sequenced sample was blood. The CDR3 reads as follows: CASRHRGEGYTF. In nucleotide form, the sequence is TGTGCCAGCAGACACAGGGGGGAAGGCTACACCTTC.